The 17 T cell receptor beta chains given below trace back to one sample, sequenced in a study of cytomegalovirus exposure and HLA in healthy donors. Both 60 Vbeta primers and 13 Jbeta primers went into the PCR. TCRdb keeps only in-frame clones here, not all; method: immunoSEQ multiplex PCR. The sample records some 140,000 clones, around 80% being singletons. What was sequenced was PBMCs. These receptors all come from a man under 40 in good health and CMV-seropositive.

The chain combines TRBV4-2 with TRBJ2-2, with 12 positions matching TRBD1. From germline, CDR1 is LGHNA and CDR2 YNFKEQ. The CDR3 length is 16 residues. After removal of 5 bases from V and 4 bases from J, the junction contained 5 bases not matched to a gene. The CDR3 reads CASSNRDRGRTGELFF. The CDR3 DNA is TGTGCCAGCAGCAACCGGGACAGGGGGCGCACCGGGGAGCTGTTTTTT.

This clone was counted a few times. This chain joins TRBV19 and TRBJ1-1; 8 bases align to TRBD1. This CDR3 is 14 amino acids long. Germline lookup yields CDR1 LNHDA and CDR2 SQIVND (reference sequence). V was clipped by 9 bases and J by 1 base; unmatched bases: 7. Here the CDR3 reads CASRAGQENTEAFF. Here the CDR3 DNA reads TGTGCCAGCCGAGCGGGACAGGAGAACACTGAAGCTTTCTTT.

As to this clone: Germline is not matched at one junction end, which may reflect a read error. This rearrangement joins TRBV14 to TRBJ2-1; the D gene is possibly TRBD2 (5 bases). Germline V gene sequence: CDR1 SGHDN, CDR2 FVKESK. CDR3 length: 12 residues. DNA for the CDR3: TGTGTCAGCAGCCAAGAATCTAGCGAGCAGTTCTTC. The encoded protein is CVSSQESSEQFF. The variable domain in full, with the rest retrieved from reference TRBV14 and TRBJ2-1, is EAGVTQFPSHSVIEKGQTVTLRCDPISGHDNLYWYRRVMGKEIKFLLHFVKESKQDESGMPNNRFLAERTGGTYSTLKVQPAELEDSGVYFCVSSQESSEQFFGPGTRLTVL.

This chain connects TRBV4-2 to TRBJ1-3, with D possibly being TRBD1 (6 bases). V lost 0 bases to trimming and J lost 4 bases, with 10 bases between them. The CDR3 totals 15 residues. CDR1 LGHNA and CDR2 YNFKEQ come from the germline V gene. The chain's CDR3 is CASSQDVGQGNTIYF. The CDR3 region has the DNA TGTGCCAGCAGCCAAGATGTGGGACAAGGAAACACCATATATTTT.

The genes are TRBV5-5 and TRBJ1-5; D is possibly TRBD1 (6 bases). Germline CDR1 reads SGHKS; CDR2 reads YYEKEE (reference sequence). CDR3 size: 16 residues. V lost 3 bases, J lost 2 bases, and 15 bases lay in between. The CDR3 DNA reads TGTGCCAGCAGCTCTTTCGGGGGGCAAGGCAATCAGCCCCAGCATTTT. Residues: CASSSFGGQGNQPQHF.

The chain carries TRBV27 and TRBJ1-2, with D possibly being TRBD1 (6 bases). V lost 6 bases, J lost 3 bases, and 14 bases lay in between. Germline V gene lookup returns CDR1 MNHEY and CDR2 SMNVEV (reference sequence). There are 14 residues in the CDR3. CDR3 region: CASSPDSYDYGYTF. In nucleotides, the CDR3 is TGTGCCAGCAGCCCGGACAGCTACGACTATGGCTACACCTTC.

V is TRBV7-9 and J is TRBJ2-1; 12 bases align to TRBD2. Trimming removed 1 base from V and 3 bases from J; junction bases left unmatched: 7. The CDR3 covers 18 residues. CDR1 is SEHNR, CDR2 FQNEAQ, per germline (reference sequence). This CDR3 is CASSLGLAGDVFYNEQFF. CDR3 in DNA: TGTGCCAGCAGCTTAGGACTAGCGGGAGACGTCTTCTACAATGAGCAGTTCTTC.

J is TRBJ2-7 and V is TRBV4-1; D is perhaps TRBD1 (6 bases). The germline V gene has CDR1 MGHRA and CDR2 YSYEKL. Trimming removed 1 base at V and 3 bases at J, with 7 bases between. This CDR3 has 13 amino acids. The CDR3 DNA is TGCGCCAGCAGCCAAGCACAGGGCTACGAGCAGTACTTC. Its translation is CASSQAQGYEQYF.

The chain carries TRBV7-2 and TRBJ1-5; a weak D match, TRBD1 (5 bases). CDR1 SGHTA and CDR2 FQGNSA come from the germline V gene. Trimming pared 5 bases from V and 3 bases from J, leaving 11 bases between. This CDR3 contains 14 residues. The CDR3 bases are TGTGCCAGCAGCCTGGGGGGTTACAATCAGCCCCAGCATTTT. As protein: CASSLGGYNQPQHF.

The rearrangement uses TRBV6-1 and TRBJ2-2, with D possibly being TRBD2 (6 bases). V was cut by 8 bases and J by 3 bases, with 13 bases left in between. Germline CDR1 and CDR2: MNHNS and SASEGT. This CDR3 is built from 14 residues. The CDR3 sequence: CASALGSDTGELFF. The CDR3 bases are TGTGCCAGCGCACTCGGGAGTGACACCGGGGAGCTGTTTTTT.

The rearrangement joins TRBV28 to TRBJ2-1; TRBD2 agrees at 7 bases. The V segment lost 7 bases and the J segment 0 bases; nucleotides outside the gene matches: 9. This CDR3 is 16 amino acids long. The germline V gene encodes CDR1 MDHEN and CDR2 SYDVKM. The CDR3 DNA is TGTGCCAGCACCCCCGGAGGCGGGAGCTCCTACAATGAGCAGTTCTTC. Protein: CASTPGGGSSYNEQFF. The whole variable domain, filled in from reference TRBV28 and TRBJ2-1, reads DVKVTQSSRYLVKRTGEKVFLECVQDMDHENMFWYRQDPGLGLRLIYFSYDVKMKEKGDIPEGYSVSREKKERFSLILESASTNQTSMYLCASTPGGGSSYNEQFFGPGTRLTVL.

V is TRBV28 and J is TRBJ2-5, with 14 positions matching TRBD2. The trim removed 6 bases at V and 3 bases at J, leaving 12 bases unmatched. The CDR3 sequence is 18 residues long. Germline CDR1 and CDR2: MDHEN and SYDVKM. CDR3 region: CASSPPSTSGRGEETQYF. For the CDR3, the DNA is TGTGCCAGCAGCCCCCCCTCGACTAGCGGGAGGGGAGAAGAGACCCAGTACTTC.

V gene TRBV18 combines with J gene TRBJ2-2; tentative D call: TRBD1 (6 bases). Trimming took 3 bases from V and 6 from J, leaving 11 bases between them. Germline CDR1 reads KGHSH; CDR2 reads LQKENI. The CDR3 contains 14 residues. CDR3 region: CASSPLDSAGELFF. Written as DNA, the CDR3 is TGTGCCAGCTCACCCCTGGACAGCGCCGGGGAGCTGTTTTTT. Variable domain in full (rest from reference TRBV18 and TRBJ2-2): NAGVMQNPRHLVRRRGQEARLRCSPMKGHSHVYWYRQLPEEGLKFMVYLQKENIIDESGMPKERFSAEFPKEGPSILRIQQVVRGDSAAYFCASSPLDSAGELFFGEGSRLTVL.

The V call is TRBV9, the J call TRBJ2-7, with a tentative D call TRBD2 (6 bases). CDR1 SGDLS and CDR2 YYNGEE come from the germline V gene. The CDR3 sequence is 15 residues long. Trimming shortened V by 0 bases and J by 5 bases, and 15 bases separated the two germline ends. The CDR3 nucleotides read TGTGCCAGCAGCGTAGGGACTGGGACTGAACACGAGCAGTACTTC. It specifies CASSVGTGTEHEQYF.

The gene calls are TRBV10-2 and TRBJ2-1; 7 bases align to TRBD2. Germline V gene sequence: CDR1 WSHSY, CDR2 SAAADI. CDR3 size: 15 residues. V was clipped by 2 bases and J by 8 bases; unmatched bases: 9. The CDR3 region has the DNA TGCGCCAGCAGTGAGGGCGGGAGAGGAGGTGATGAGCAGTTCTTC. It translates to CASSEGGRGGDEQFF.

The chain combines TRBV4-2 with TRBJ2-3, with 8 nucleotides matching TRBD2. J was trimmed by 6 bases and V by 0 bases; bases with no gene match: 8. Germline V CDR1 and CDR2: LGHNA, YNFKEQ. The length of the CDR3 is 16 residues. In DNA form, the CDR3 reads TGTGCCAGCAGCCAAGATAGCTTTGGCGGGAGGGATACGCAGTATTTT. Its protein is CASSQDSFGGRDTQYF.

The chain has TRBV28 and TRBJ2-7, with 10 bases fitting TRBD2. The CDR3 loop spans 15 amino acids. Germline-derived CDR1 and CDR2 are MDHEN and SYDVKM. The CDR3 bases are TGTGCAAGCCGACTTAGGCTAGCGGGAGTTTACGAGCAGTACTTC. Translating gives CASRLRLAGVYEQYF.